This is a list of T cell receptor beta chains from one sample in a study of PD-L1 blockade in urothelial cancer. Sequencing was performed with immunoSEQ multiplex PCR; in TCRdb, only in-frame clones are kept and a portion is missing. The sample consists of roughly 50,000 clones, roughly 80% of them appearing once. The material sequenced was PBMCs, taken around atezolizumab (anti-PD-L1) treatment. The receptors originated from a man in his 70s with urothelial cancer. Both conserved end residues are part of each CDR3. A D gene is named only where the DNA matches it firmly. Size is omitted from some rows. Given values are once, few, many or a class for expanded clones.

v_gene: TRBV5-4; d_gene: TRBD1; abundance: .; j_gene: TRBJ1-1; CDR3aa: CASSGQGYEAFF; CDR3nt: TGTGCCAGCAGCGGACAGGGGTATGAAGCTTTCTTT
v_gene: TRBV2; d_gene: TRBD2; abundance: .; j_gene: TRBJ2-1; CDR3aa: CASTRTSGISSEQFF; CDR3nt: TGTGCCAGCACCCGGACTAGCGGGATTTCCAGTGAGCAGTTCTTC
v_gene: TRBV5-1; d_gene: .; abundance: .; j_gene: TRBJ2-1; CDR3aa: CASSLVAGPSYNEQFF; CDR3nt: TGCGCCAGCAGCTTGGTGGCAGGGCCTTCCTACAATGAGCAGTTCTTC
v_gene: TRBV30; d_gene: .; abundance: .; j_gene: TRBJ2-5; CDR3aa: CAWTRQAVETQYF; CDR3nt: TGTGCCTGGACACGACAGGCCGTGGAGACCCAGTACTTC
v_gene: TRBV29-1; d_gene: .; abundance: .; j_gene: TRBJ2-2; CDR3aa: CSVEAENTGELFF; CDR3nt: TGCAGCGTTGAGGCGGAGAACACCGGGGAGCTGTTTTTT
v_gene: TRBV6-5; d_gene: .; abundance: .; j_gene: TRBJ2-1; CDR3aa: CASSYGGTYNEQFF; CDR3nt: TGTGCCAGCAGTTACGGGGGGACCTACAATGAGCAGTTCTTC
v_gene: TRBV30; d_gene: TRBD1; abundance: .; j_gene: TRBJ1-5; CDR3aa: CAWSRDRDSNQPQHF; CDR3nt: TGTGCCTGGTCCCGGGACAGGGATAGCAATCAGCCCCAGCATTTT
v_gene: TRBV27; d_gene: TRBD1; abundance: .; j_gene: TRBJ2-7; CDR3aa: CASSLGTGGAWEQYF; CDR3nt: TGTGCCAGCAGTTTGGGGACAGGGGGCGCGTGGGAGCAGTACTTC
v_gene: TRBV9; d_gene: TRBD2; abundance: once; j_gene: TRBJ2-7; CDR3aa: CASSVELAGSSEQYF; CDR3nt: TGTGCCAGCAGCGTAGAACTAGCGGGATCCAGCGAGCAGTACTTC
v_gene: TRBV9; d_gene: .; abundance: .; j_gene: TRBJ2-1; CDR3aa: CASSVSATDNYNEQFF; CDR3nt: TGTGCCAGCAGCGTATCGGCGACAGACAACTACAATGAGCAGTTCTTC
v_gene: TRBV19; d_gene: .; abundance: once; j_gene: TRBJ2-3; CDR3aa: CASSTRTSTDTQYF; CDR3nt: TGTGCCAGTAGTACCCGGACTAGCACAGATACGCAGTATTTT
v_gene: TRBV7-6; d_gene: .; abundance: .; j_gene: TRBJ2-5; CDR3aa: CASSLVGEGTQYF; CDR3nt: TGTGCCAGCAGCTTAGTGGGAGAAGGGACCCAGTACTTC
v_gene: TRBV6-1; d_gene: .; abundance: .; j_gene: TRBJ2-5; CDR3aa: CASSPTAGTQYF; CDR3nt: TGTGCCAGCAGTCCAACAGCGGGGACCCAGTACTTC
v_gene: TRBV6-6; d_gene: .; abundance: .; j_gene: TRBJ2-7; CDR3aa: CASSYSGQEENYEQYF; CDR3nt: TGTGCCAGCAGTTACTCGGGACAAGAAGAAAACTACGAGCAGTACTTC
v_gene: TRBV11-2; d_gene: .; abundance: once; j_gene: TRBJ1-1; CDR3aa: CASSRSPQGEAFF; CDR3nt: TGTGCCAGCAGCAGATCACCGCAGGGTGAAGCTTTCTTT
v_gene: TRBV27; d_gene: .; abundance: once; j_gene: TRBJ2-5; CDR3aa: CASSLFSGMRRYF; CDR3nt: TGTGCCAGCAGTTTATTTTCGGGGATGAGGCGGTACTTC
v_gene: TRBV7-7; d_gene: TRBD2; abundance: .; j_gene: TRBJ2-3; CDR3aa: CASSLGLGGDTQYF; CDR3nt: TGTGCTAGCAGCTTAGGACTAGGTGGAGATACGCAGTATTTT
v_gene: TRBV7-9; d_gene: .; abundance: once; j_gene: TRBJ1-4; CDR3aa: CASSARGTNEKLFF; CDR3nt: TGTGCCAGCAGCGCCCGGGGGACTAATGAAAAACTGTTTTTT
v_gene: TRBV6-5; d_gene: .; abundance: .; j_gene: TRBJ1-1; CDR3aa: CASSGGTEAFF; CDR3nt: TGTGCCAGCAGTGGGGGGACTGAAGCTTTCTTT
v_gene: TRBV4-1; d_gene: .; abundance: few; j_gene: TRBJ1-2; CDR3aa: CASSQDEPGSYGYTF; CDR3nt: TGCGCCAGCAGCCAAGATGAGCCGGGGAGCTATGGCTACACCTTC
v_gene: TRBV6-1; d_gene: TRBD2; abundance: .; j_gene: TRBJ2-1; CDR3aa: CASSELTSGSGEQFF; CDR3nt: TGTGCCAGCAGTGAATTAACTAGCGGGAGCGGAGAGCAGTTCTTC
v_gene: TRBV5-6; d_gene: .; abundance: .; j_gene: TRBJ1-1; CDR3aa: CASSWGPKTEAFF; CDR3nt: TGTGCCAGCAGCTGGGGGCCGAAGACTGAAGCTTTCTTT
v_gene: TRBV7-9; d_gene: .; abundance: .; j_gene: TRBJ1-1; CDR3aa: CASSIQDRITEAFF; CDR3nt: TGTGCCAGCAGCATACAGGACCGGATCACTGAAGCTTTCTTT
v_gene: TRBV2; d_gene: .; abundance: many; j_gene: TRBJ1-2; CDR3aa: CASSDSGGYTF; CDR3nt: TGTGCCAGCAGTGACAGTGGTGGCTACACCTTC
v_gene: TRBV28; d_gene: TRBD1; abundance: .; j_gene: TRBJ1-3; CDR3aa: CASSLWTGGRNTIYF; CDR3nt: TGTGCCAGCAGTTTATGGACAGGGGGTCGAAACACCATATATTTT
v_gene: TRBV18; d_gene: TRBD2; abundance: .; j_gene: TRBJ2-6; CDR3aa: CASSPRTSGVSGANVLTF; CDR3nt: TGTGCCAGCTCACCACGGACTAGCGGGGTCTCTGGGGCCAACGTCCTGACTTTC
v_gene: TRBV6-6; d_gene: .; abundance: .; j_gene: TRBJ1-5; CDR3aa: CASSYQGISNQPQHF; CDR3nt: TGTGCCAGCAGTTATCAGGGAATTAGCAATCAGCCCCAGCATTTT
v_gene: TRBV19; d_gene: .; abundance: .; j_gene: TRBJ1-2; CDR3aa: CASSTREVRLPWGYTF; CDR3nt: TGTGCCAGTAGCACCCGAGAGGTCCGGCTTCCTTGGGGCTACACCTTC
v_gene: TRBV28; d_gene: .; abundance: once; j_gene: TRBJ1-1; CDR3aa: CASKQRVAFF; CDR3nt: TGTGCCAGCAAGCAGCGTGTAGCTTTCTTT
v_gene: TRBV5-1; d_gene: TRBD1; abundance: .; j_gene: TRBJ1-5; CDR3aa: CASSLQGPNQPQHF; CDR3nt: TGCGCCAGCAGCTTACAGGGGCCTAATCAGCCCCAGCATTTT
v_gene: TRBV28; d_gene: TRBD1; abundance: .; j_gene: TRBJ1-5; CDR3aa: CASSLPTGVNQPQHF; CDR3nt: TGTGCCAGCAGTTTACCGACAGGGGTCAATCAGCCCCAGCATTTT
v_gene: TRBV10-1; d_gene: TRBD2; abundance: .; j_gene: TRBJ2-7; CDR3aa: CASGSSGTYEQYF; CDR3nt: TGCGCCAGCGGGTCTAGCGGGACCTACGAGCAGTACTTC
v_gene: TRBV27; d_gene: .; abundance: .; j_gene: TRBJ2-5; CDR3aa: CASSFVGRQEETQYF; CDR3nt: TGTGCCAGCAGTTTCGTAGGGAGACAAGAAGAGACCCAGTACTTC
v_gene: TRBV6-5; d_gene: TRBD1; abundance: .; j_gene: TRBJ2-1; CDR3aa: CASSSTGGAYNEQFF; CDR3nt: TGTGCCAGCAGTTCCACAGGGGGCGCCTACAATGAGCAGTTCTTC
v_gene: TRBV6-5; d_gene: TRBD1; abundance: medium-sized; j_gene: TRBJ1-2; CDR3aa: CASRNGQGAPGYTF; CDR3nt: TGTGCCAGCAGGAACGGACAGGGGGCGCCTGGCTACACCTTC
v_gene: TRBV30; d_gene: .; abundance: .; j_gene: TRBJ2-1; CDR3aa: CAWSERNEQFF; CDR3nt: TGTGCCTGGAGTGAGCGTAATGAGCAGTTCTTC
v_gene: TRBV5-5; d_gene: TRBD1; abundance: .; j_gene: TRBJ1-3; CDR3aa: CASSLGGTGPYGNTIYF; CDR3nt: TGTGCCAGCAGCTTGGGGGGGACAGGGCCGTACGGAAACACCATATATTTT
v_gene: TRBV5-1; d_gene: .; abundance: .; j_gene: TRBJ1-2; CDR3aa: CASSLGGAGNYGYTF; CDR3nt: TGCGCCAGCAGCTTGGGGGGCGCAGGAAACTATGGCTACACCTTC
v_gene: TRBV7-9; d_gene: .; abundance: .; j_gene: TRBJ2-4; CDR3aa: CASSLWGAGNIQYF; CDR3nt: TGTGCCAGCAGCTTGTGGGGCGCAGGAAACATTCAGTACTTC
v_gene: TRBV19; d_gene: .; abundance: few; j_gene: TRBJ2-1; CDR3aa: CASSLLADYNEQFF; CDR3nt: TGTGCCAGTAGCTTACTAGCAGACTACAATGAGCAGTTCTTC
v_gene: TRBV6-5; d_gene: TRBD1; abundance: few; j_gene: TRBJ2-1; CDR3aa: CASSSPGQGTYNEQFF; CDR3nt: TGTGCCAGCAGTTCCCCGGGACAGGGGACCTACAATGAGCAGTTCTTC
v_gene: TRBV10-2; d_gene: TRBD1; abundance: .; j_gene: TRBJ2-5; CDR3aa: CASRDRGRPAETQYF; CDR3nt: TGCGCCAGCAGGGACAGGGGGCGACCCGCAGAGACCCAGTACTTC